One and the same sample provided the 11 T cell receptor beta chains below, sequenced in a study of T-cell memory formation after mild COVID-19 (dated by TCRdb to the early 2020s). Libraries were built with 5' RACE. The run used an Illumina NovaSeq 6000. The public sequencing data were trimmed at Q25 with fastp and processed into clonotypes with MiXCR by TCRdb, which kept only in-frame beta chains. Duplicate CDR3 protein sequences are folded into a single record with the most common DNA and genes. This sample has nearly 200,000 distinct CDR3 sequences in its table, and approximately 20% of those were observed once. Jointly, the top ten make up 2.4% of the sample. The sequenced sample consisted of PBMCs or a T cell subset sorted from them (not recorded which). The receptors here all came from an adult woman who had mild COVID-19 (a few samples of this study predate the infection). The sample titles of this study are shuffled in the database, so cell type and time point are left out; the donor was told from shared clones.

The J gene is TRBJ2-1, the V gene TRBV2; D unclear. CDR3 length equals 12 residues. Germline CDR1 is SNHLY and CDR2 is FYNNEI. V was trimmed by 2 bases and J by 10 bases, leaving 9 bases between them. The CDR3 loop reads CASSEIVGEQFF. In nucleotides, the CDR3 is TGTGCCAGCAGTGAAATTGTGGGGGAGCAGTTCTTC.

This clonotype occurred a few times. The chain combines TRBV7-2 with TRBJ1-1, with D unclear. The CDR3 is made up of 15 amino acids. From germline, CDR1 is SGHTA and CDR2 FQGNSA. V was shortened by 2 bases and J by 1 base, with 11 bases between the two germline ends. CDR3 nucleotide sequence: TGTGCCAGCAGCTTATACTTTACGGGGAACACTGAAGCTTTCTTT. Protein sequence: CASSLYFTGNTEAFF.

Many counts were recorded for this clonotype. V is TRBV12-3 or TRBV12-4 and J is TRBJ1-2, with unresolved D. Trimming removed 5 bases from V and 1 base from J, with 2 bases in between. The CDR3 is 11 amino acids. This CDR3 is CASSLNYGYTF. The DNA for the CDR3 is TGTGCCAGCAGTCTTAACTATGGCTACACCTTC.

This clonotype has a handful of counts. V and J are TRBV7-2 and TRBJ2-4, with D maybe TRBD2 (6 bases). Germline lookup yields CDR1 SGHTA and CDR2 FQGNSA. V lost 3 bases and J lost 9, with 9 bases in between. The length of the CDR3 is 12 residues. The CDR3 bases are TGTGCCAGCAGCTTGCAGGAGGGCATTCAGTACTTC. Amino acid sequence: CASSLQEGIQYF.

There are a few counts of this clonotype. V and J are TRBV6-6 and TRBJ1-1; D not certain. CDR3 length: 14 amino acids. Trimming took off 7 bases at V and 1 base at J, with 13 bases between the two ends. Germline loops: CDR1 MNHNY, CDR2 SVGAGI (reference sequence). The DNA for the CDR3 is TGTGCCAGCACTACCCCCGCTCGGAACACTGAAGCTTTCTTT. Its translation: CASTTPARNTEAFF.

This clonotype was counted many times. The chain links TRBV11-2 to TRBJ1-2; D remains unclear. Per the germline V gene, CDR1 is SGHAT and CDR2 is FQNNGV. The CDR3 totals 12 residues. V lost 2 bases, J lost 8 bases, and 9 bases lay in between. CDR3 in amino acids: CASSLRTSGYTF. The CDR3 region has the DNA TGTGCCAGCAGCTTAAGGACCAGCGGCTACACCTTC.

This clonotype was observed a few times. The rearrangement links TRBV19 to TRBJ2-7; 7 positions agree with TRBD1. The V segment lost 5 bases and the J segment 2 bases; nucleotides outside the gene matches: 6. The germline V gene has CDR1 LNHDA and CDR2 SQIVND (reference sequence). This CDR3 contains 14 residues. As DNA, the CDR3 is TGTGCCAGTAGTGTCCGGGACAGACCCTACGAGCAGTACTTC. Protein: CASSVRDRPYEQYF.

This clonotype occurred a few times. This chain connects TRBV18 to TRBJ1-1; 9 bases fit TRBD1. CDR1 and CDR2 (germline): KGHSH, LQKENI. V shed 0 bases, J shed 4 bases, and the junction held 6 bases outside the gene matches. There are 16 residues in the CDR3. Here the CDR3 DNA reads TGTGCCAGCTCACCACCCAATGGACAGGGGACCACTGAAGCTTTCTTT. It is translated as CASSPPNGQGTTEAFF.

This clonotype has just a few counts. The chain has TRBV5-1 and TRBJ2-4; 9 bases are a match to TRBD1. Germline loops: CDR1 SGHRS, CDR2 YFSETQ. V shed 1 base and J 4 bases; nucleotides not matched to a gene: 6. The CDR3 is 16 residues long. CDR3 region: CASSLPGGTGKNIQYF. The DNA of the CDR3 is TGCGCCAGCAGCTTGCCCGGGGGGACAGGGAAAAACATTCAGTACTTC.

This clonotype occurred many times. The V call is TRBV9, the J call TRBJ2-7; possible D gene TRBD1, 6 bases. The CDR3 is made up of 13 amino acids. The V and J ends lost 3 bases and 6 bases respectively, with 13 bases between them. Germline-derived CDR1 and CDR2 are SGDLS and YYNGEE. CDR3 DNA: TGTGCCAGCAGCGCCGGAGCAGGGGTCGAGCAGTACTTC. The encoded protein is CASSAGAGVEQYF.

This clonotype has a handful of counts. The CDR3 region is CASSNQRGLQYF. In DNA form, the CDR3 reads TGTGCCAGCAGCAATCAGCGGGGACTGCAGTATTTT. J is TRBJ2-3 and V is TRBV7-2, with 7 nucleotides matching TRBD2. The germline V gene has CDR1 SGHTA and CDR2 FQGNSA. The CDR3 is 12 residues long. The V and J ends lost 5 bases and 11 bases, in that order; junction bases with no gene match: 7.